What follows is one TCR beta chain and its context. This receptor's antigen is unknown. No clone much larger than this one lies a single base away; base qualities are absent. The data are from a study of T cells after posttransplantation cyclophosphamide (dated by TCRdb to the mid-2010s). Describing the broader study: T cell repertoire reconstitution was tracked by TRB sequencing after myeloablative bone marrow transplantation in which posttransplantation cyclophosphamide was used as GVHD prophylaxis. Blood from all 30 or so PTCy patients with 1-year posttransplant specimens was subjected to TRB sequencing. Samples from around 37 PTCy-treated patients, along with samples from 15 to 20 of their related bone marrow donors, underwent antigen receptor sequencing. Because TRA and TRB clonality correlated tightly in under 10 samples, later TCR analyses were limited to TRB. Public TRB sequences were compared against a database of over 3,000 sequences linked to responses to pathogens, tumor antigens, self-antigens and alloantigens. TRB sequencing was also done on up to about 3 additional blood samples from 2 to 5.2 years after transplant in 3 patients, and on pretransplant blood from a handful of patients. General findings and caveats noted by the study authors: Donor-recipient similarity was low at 1-2 months but rose over the first year, and later blood repertoires were often dominated by donor CD8+ memory clones. Across roughly 49 patients, TRB clonality was highly associated with recipient CMV seropositivity and CMV reactivation, and diversity in PTCy patients was similar to diversity in CNI/methotrexate controls. The TRB repertoires of T cells infiltrating skin or GI tract showed only limited overlap with the TRB repertoires of T cells in blood.

The sample's treatment or condition label, decoded: high-dose cyclophosphamide on days +3 and +4 as single-agent GVHD prophylaxis. PTCy patients received busulfan and fludarabine conditioning, a related or unrelated marrow graft, and cyclophosphamide on days +3 and +4. PTCy-treated patients came from a prospective multi-institutional clinical trial. Peripheral blood and bone marrow mononuclear cells were isolated by Ficoll-Hypaque density centrifugation and cryopreserved. TRB sequencing used genomic DNA with the immunoSEQ assay at survey resolution or the hsTCRB kit. Processing in the source paper ran as follows. The immunoSEQ software handled initial read processing, and the LymphoSeq R package was used for repertoire analyses. For each TRB dataset, clonality was calculated as 1 minus normalized Shannon entropy, and the Gini coefficient was computed as well. Phenotypes of unsorted samples were inferred by mapping TRB sequences from sorted subsets of the recipient or donor onto unsorted samples of the same recipient. TCRdb stores this immuneACCESS table with in-frame sequences only. Part of the clones is absent; in the studies checked, under half of the shortfall reflects unresolved V genes, and no reason is known for the rest. V, J and clone size are those of that table, while D and trimming were read from the DNA. Across this sample there are 9,000 to 15,000 clones, with about 1.9% seen only once. The ten largest clones add up to roughly 15% of the sample.

From its cysteine to its phenylalanine, the CDR3 spans 14 amino acids. Kept here is only the CDR3 DNA, which spans 42 bases and is read in frame from base 1. Per the germline V gene, LGHNA is the CDR1 and YNFKEQ is the CDR2. Clipping removes 3 bases from V and 2 bases from J, with 3 as the unmatched junction base count. The TCR sequence derives from a male patient in his thirties who received an allogeneic stem cell transplant from a related donor, was CMV-positive, and had no GVHD. In patients who had a transplant, some T cells may come from the graft donor. The chain uses TRBV4-2 and TRBJ2-5, with 7 junctional bases fitting TRBD1. The sample was PBMCs, taken after allogeneic stem cell transplant with posttransplant cyclophosphamide. DNA sequence: TGTGCCAGCAGCCACGGGACAGCTCAAGAGACCCAGTACTTC. This encodes CASSHGTAQETQYF.